This TCR beta chain derives from a study of response to subunit inactivated influenza vaccine. The CDR3 has 16 residues. V dropped 1 base and J dropped 4 bases, with 13 bases sitting between them. Germline V gene data show CDR1 as SGHVS and CDR2 as FNYEAQ. Overall study findings and caveats: The authors offered the suggestion that each seasonal influenza vaccination recruits few new T cells.

Worth noting for this clonotype: The antigen is undetermined.

TCRdb itself ran the RT-PCR reads through MiXCR, one entry per CDR3 protein. The sample has 650,000 to 800,000 distinct CDR3 sequences, 14% seen once. The material was PBMCs from blood, obtained 14 to 15 days before vaccination. This sequence was found in a man aged 50 to 60 who received an inactivated influenza vaccine. V gene TRBV7-6 combines with J gene TRBJ2-2; possibly TRBD1 for D (5 bases). The CDR3 DNA follows: TGTGCCAGCAGCTTAGGGAACAGGTTAATCACCGGGGAGCTGTTTTTT. Translated: CASSLGNRLITGELFF.